This TCR beta chain was profiled in a study of cytomegalovirus exposure and HLA in healthy donors. Study-wide context: The same platform used for the 666 first-cohort repertoires was also used for the 95 to 150 validation repertoires, as a later analysis reported. Findings and limits, study-wide: Testing in vitro showed a few CMV-associated chains specific for CMV antigens. Researchers catalogued under 200 TCR beta chains as cytomegalovirus-associated.

The donors were in the roughly 120-subject validation cohort, distinct from the approximately 670-subject first cohort. This CDR3 has 17 amino acids. J was trimmed by 0 bases and V by 5 bases; bases with no gene match: 10. Germline CDR1 and CDR2: MDHEN and SYDVKM. About this clone itself: No antigen is known for it.

Profiled with immunoSEQ multiplex PCR; TCRdb holds only in-frame clones, not every one. The data contain 100,000 to 150,000 clones, approximately 95% of them seen just once; the ten biggest clones take up 1.7%. The sequencing sample was made of PBMCs. The clonotype was recovered from a man younger than 35 in good health and CMV-seronegative. The chain combines TRBV28 with TRBJ1-5; 7 nucleotides agree with TRBD1. The CDR3 DNA is TGTGCCAGCAGTAGAATGGGGACAGCTTATAGCAATCAGCCCCAGCATTTT. Translation: CASSRMGTAYSNQPQHF.